This is a list of T cell receptor beta chains from one sample in a study of early T cells in non-severe SARS-CoV-2 infection. In TCRdb, the 5' RACE reads were re-called with MiXCR into one record per CDR3 protein. The table has 63,000 or so distinct CDR3 sequences, about 11% seen once. The specimen was whole blood. These receptors originate from an adult who was a healthcare worker with PCR-confirmed SARS-CoV-2 infection or an uninfected control (not recorded which). CDR3s include the opening cysteine and the closing phenylalanine or tryptophan. A D gene is named only where the DNA matches it firmly. The listing skips clone size in some rows; elsewhere it reads once, few, many or a size class.

abundance	v_gene	j_gene	d_gene	len	CDR3nt	CDR3aa
many	TRBV5-1	TRBJ2-7	TRBD1	14	TGCGCCAGCAGCGCTCGACAGGGAGCCTACGAGCAGTACTTC	CASSARQGAYEQYF
many	TRBV5-4	TRBJ2-2	TRBD1	16	TGTGCCAGCAGCCACCCGACAGGGGGCTTCACCGGGGAGCTGTTTTTT	CASSHPTGGFTGELFF
.	TRBV19	TRBJ2-3	TRBD1	16	TGTGCCAGTTTTACAGGGGGCGGCGGGAGCCCAGATACGCAGTATTTT	CASFTGGGGSPDTQYF
.	TRBV14	TRBJ2-2	.	14	TGTGCCAGCAGACAGGACTATAACACCGGGGAGCTGTTTTTT	CASRQDYNTGELFF
.	TRBV7-3	TRBJ1-1	.	13	TGTGCCAGCTTGGGGGCAGCAAACACTGAAGCTTTCTTT	CASLGAANTEAFF
.	TRBV12-3/TRBV12-4	TRBJ2-1	TRBD2	14	TGTGCCAGCCTGGGGGGGGGTGCGAACAATGAGCAGTTCTTC	CASLGGGANNEQFF
few	TRBV28	TRBJ2-7	.	14	TGTGCCAGCAGTCTCTGGTCCCCCGGGGTAAAGCAGTACTTC	CASSLWSPGVKQYF
many	TRBV27	TRBJ1-1	.	14	TGTGCCAGCAGAAGAGGACCCAAGAACACTGAAGCTTTCTTT	CASRRGPKNTEAFF
.	TRBV25-1	TRBJ2-5	.	12	TGTGCCAGCAGTCAAGGTTCTCAGACCCAGTACTTC	CASSQGSQTQYF
.	TRBV7-2	TRBJ2-7	.	15	TGTGCCAGCAGGATCCGGGGCGGGAACACCTACGAGCAGTACTTC	CASRIRGGNTYEQYF
few	TRBV3-1	TRBJ2-3	.	13	TGTGCCAGCAAGGCTGCCAGCACAGATACGCAGTATTTT	CASKAASTDTQYF
.	TRBV10-3	TRBJ2-1	TRBD2	13	TGTGCCATCCGGACTAGCGGGAGTGATGAGCAGTTCTTC	CAIRTSGSDEQFF
.	TRBV11-2	TRBJ2-7	TRBD2	14	TGTGCCAGCAGACGGACTAGCGGGATGTACGAGCAGTACTTC	CASRRTSGMYEQYF
.	TRBV5-4	TRBJ2-7	.	14	TGTGCCAGCAGCTTTGGGACAACATCCTACGAGCAGTACTTC	CASSFGTTSYEQYF
many	TRBV7-8	TRBJ2-2	TRBD1	16	TGTGCCAGCAGCTCCGGGACAGGGGAGTTCGGCGGGGAGCTGTTTTTT	CASSSGTGEFGGELFF
few	TRBV7-8	TRBJ1-1	TRBD1	13	TGTGCCAGCAGCACGGACAGGGGTAACCACGCTTTCTTT	CASSTDRGNHAFF
many	TRBV18	TRBJ2-7	TRBD2	16	TGTGCCAGCTCACCGAGGCTAGCGGGAGAGCTCTACGAGCAGTACTTC	CASSPRLAGELYEQYF
.	TRBV7-9	TRBJ2-2	TRBD1	14	TGTGCCAGCGACAGGGGGCGCAGCACCGGGGAGCTGTTTTTT	CASDRGRSTGELFF
few	TRBV6-6	TRBJ2-7	.	12	TGTGCCAGCAGTGGGACGGGGGTCGAGCAGTACTTC	CASSGTGVEQYF
few	TRBV7-2	TRBJ1-1	.	13	TGTGCCAGCAGCTTCGGACAGACAACAGAAGCTTTCTTT	CASSFGQTTEAFF
few	TRBV5-1	TRBJ2-1	TRBD2	13	TGCGCCAGCAGCTGGACCGGGACTAGCGTCCAGTTCTTC	CASSWTGTSVQFF
many	TRBV11-2	TRBJ1-1	TRBD1	16	TGTGCCAGCAGCTTAGGGGCCGGGACAGTGAACACTGAAGCTTTCTTT	CASSLGAGTVNTEAFF
.	TRBV11-2	TRBJ2-2	.	17	TGTGCCAGCAGCTTAAGGGCCGGAAACTCGAACACCGGGGAGCTGTTTTTT	CASSLRAGNSNTGELFF
.	TRBV2	TRBJ1-5	.	13	TGTGCCAGCAGTCATGACGGGAATCAGCCCCAGCATTTT	CASSHDGNQPQHF
many	TRBV20-1	TRBJ1-1	.	13	TGCAGTGCTAGAGTTGGGCCGGAACGGGGAGCTTTCTTT	CSARVGPERGAFF
.	TRBV14	TRBJ1-1	.	15	TGTGCCAGCAGCCAAGGGCCAGCAATGAACACTGAAGCTTTCTTT	CASSQGPAMNTEAFF
.	TRBV7-2	TRBJ1-2	.	13	TGTGCCAGCAGCTTCCCAGGGGTTGGTGGCTACACCTTC	CASSFPGVGGYTF
few	TRBV12-5	TRBJ1-5	.	15	TGTGCTAGTGCAAGCCCGGCGGGGAGCAATCAGCCCCAGCATTTT	CASASPAGSNQPQHF
few	TRBV18	TRBJ2-2	.	19	TGTGCCAGCTCGTCCCAGGGCCCATATTCGTTCGCGAACACCGGGGAGCTGTTTTTT	CASSSQGPYSFANTGELFF
few	TRBV5-1	TRBJ2-3	.	15	TGCGCCAGCAGCTTAACAGCGCGCGTCACAGATACGCAGTATTTT	CASSLTARVTDTQYF
few	TRBV20-1	TRBJ2-5	TRBD2	20	TGCAGTGCTAGAGACTACGGACTAGCGGGGGGAATAAAGTACCAAGAGACCCAGTACTTC	CSARDYGLAGGIKYQETQYF
.	TRBV7-9	TRBJ2-7	.	11	TGTGCCAGCAGTTTTACCGTCGGGCAGTACTTC	CASSFTVGQYF
many	TRBV3-1	TRBJ2-5	TRBD2	16	TGTGCCAGCAGGTCCCTTAGCGGGGGGCCAAAAGAGACCCAGTACTTC	CASRSLSGGPKETQYF
many	TRBV9	TRBJ2-7	TRBD1	14	TGTGCCAGCAATAGGGGACAGGACTCCTACGAGCAGTACTTC	CASNRGQDSYEQYF
few	TRBV10-1	TRBJ2-3	.	14	TGCGCCAGCTCCAGCGGGCAGAGCACAGATACGCAGTATTTT	CASSSGQSTDTQYF
few	TRBV12-3/TRBV12-4	TRBJ1-6	.	14	TGTGCCAGCAGTCCCGGCGGGGATAATTCACCCCTCCACTTT	CASSPGGDNSPLHF
many	TRBV29-1	TRBJ2-2	.	14	TGCAGCGTTGGGGCAGGGTATGAAACCGGGGAGCTGTTTTTT	CSVGAGYETGELFF
few	TRBV29-1	TRBJ2-2	TRBD1	15	TGCAGCGTTGGGGACAGGTACACCCCATCCGGGGAGCTGTTTTTT	CSVGDRYTPSGELFF
few	TRBV20-1	TRBJ2-3	.	10	TGCAGTGCTAGAAGGGATACGCAGTATTTT	CSARRDTQYF
.	TRBV7-9	TRBJ2-3	.	15	TGTGCCAGCAGCCCCTTAGCGATTAGCACAGATACGCAGTATTTT	CASSPLAISTDTQYF
few	TRBV6-6	TRBJ2-3	.	15	TGTGCCAGCAGTTACTGGGAAGCCGGGACAGATACGCAGTATTTT	CASSYWEAGTDTQYF
few	TRBV20-1	TRBJ2-5	.	10	TGCAGTGCAGAGGCAGAGACCCAGTACTTC	CSAEAETQYF
many	TRBV12-3/TRBV12-4	TRBJ1-5	TRBD1	17	TGTGCCAGCAGAGCCGGGACAGGGGGACCCAGCAATCAGCCCCAGCATTTT	CASRAGTGGPSNQPQHF
many	TRBV3-1	TRBJ2-7	.	12	TGTGCCAGCAGCCAAACCCCCCGTTGGGTAAACTTC	CASSQTPRWVNF
.	TRBV2	TRBJ2-2	.	14	TGTGCCGACCGACAGGCGAACGAGCAGGGGGAGCTGTTTTTT	CADRQANEQGELFF
few	TRBV10-3	TRBJ2-7	.	14	TGTGCCATCAGTGGTGGTCTTGGCGGGTACGAGCAGTACTTC	CAISGGLGGYEQYF